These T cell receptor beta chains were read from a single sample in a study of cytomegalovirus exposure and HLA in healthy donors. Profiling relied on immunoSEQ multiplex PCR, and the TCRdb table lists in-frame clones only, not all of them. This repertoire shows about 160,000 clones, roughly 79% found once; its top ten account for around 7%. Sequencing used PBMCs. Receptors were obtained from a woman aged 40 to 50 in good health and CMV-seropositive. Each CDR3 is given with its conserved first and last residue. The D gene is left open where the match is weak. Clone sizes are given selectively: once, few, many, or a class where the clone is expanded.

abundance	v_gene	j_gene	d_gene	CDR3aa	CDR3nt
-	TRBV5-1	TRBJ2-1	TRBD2	CASSWGLAGNSYNEQFF	TGCGCCAGCAGCTGGGGACTAGCGGGTAACTCCTACAATGAGCAGTTCTTC
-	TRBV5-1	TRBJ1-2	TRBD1	CASSLDGQGVGGYTF	TGCGCCAGCAGCTTGGACGGACAGGGAGTGGGTGGCTACACCTTC
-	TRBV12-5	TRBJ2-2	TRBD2	CASRGGVDTGELFF	TGTGCTAGTCGGGGGGGCGTGGACACCGGGGAGCTGTTTTTT
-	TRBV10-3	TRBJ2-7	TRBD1	CAIRPTTGDLEQYF	TGTGCCATCAGACCTACGACAGGGGATCTCGAGCAGTACTTC
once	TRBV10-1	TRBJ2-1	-	CASSNTQGIYNEQFF	TGCGCCAGCTCCAATACCCAGGGGATCTACAATGAGCAGTTCTTC
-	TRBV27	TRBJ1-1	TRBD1	CASRQPGGTSAFF	TGTGCCAGCAGACAGCCAGGGGGCACTTCAGCTTTCTTT
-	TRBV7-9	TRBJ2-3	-	CASSLRDTQYF	TGTGCCAGCAGCTTGCGAGATACGCAGTATTTT
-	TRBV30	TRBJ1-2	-	CAWTGISYGYTF	TGTGCCTGGACAGGGATTTCCTATGGCTACACCTTC
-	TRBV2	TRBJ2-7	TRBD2	CASALSGGAYHEQYF	TGTGCCAGCGCTTTGAGCGGGGGGGCTTACCACGAGCAGTACTTC
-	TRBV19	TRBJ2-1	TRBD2	CASSGVAGPGDEQFF	TGTGCCAGTAGTGGGGTAGCGGGGCCCGGCGATGAGCAGTTCTTC
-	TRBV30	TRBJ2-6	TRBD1	CAWSVWGQGAPGANVLTF	TGTGCCTGGAGTGTCTGGGGACAGGGGGCGCCTGGGGCCAACGTCCTGACTTTC
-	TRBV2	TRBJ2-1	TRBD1	CASRSPGTGNNEQFF	TGTGCCAGCAGGAGCCCCGGGACAGGGAACAATGAGCAGTTCTTC
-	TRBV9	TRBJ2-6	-	CASRKGGVSGANVLTF	TGTGCCAGCAGAAAAGGCGGGGTCTCTGGGGCCAACGTCCTGACTTTC
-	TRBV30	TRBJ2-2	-	CAWSVLGGHTGELFF	TGTGCCTGGAGTGTACTGGGGGGGCACACCGGGGAGCTGTTTTTT
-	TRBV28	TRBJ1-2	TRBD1	CASSLTGVGGYTF	TGTGCCAGCAGTCTCACAGGGGTCGGTGGCTACACCTTC
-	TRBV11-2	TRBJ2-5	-	CASSFGGALQETQYF	TGTGCCAGCAGCTTTGGGGGGGCCCTCCAAGAGACCCAGTACTTC
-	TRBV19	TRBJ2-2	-	CASSPQTSGGELFF	TGTGCCAGTAGTCCCCAGACATCAGGCGGGGAGCTGTTTTTT
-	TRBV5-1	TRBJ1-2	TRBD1	CATQQGSDYGYTF	TGCGCCACTCAACAGGGGTCAGACTATGGCTACACCTTC
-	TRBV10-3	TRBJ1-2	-	CASTWGDYGYTF	TGTGCCAGCACATGGGGGGACTATGGCTACACCTTC
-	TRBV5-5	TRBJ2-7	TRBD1	CASSSDAGTGPEQYF	TGTGCCAGCAGCAGCGACGCCGGGACAGGGCCCGAGCAGTACTTC
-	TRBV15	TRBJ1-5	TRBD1	CATSRGNNPGQSNQPQHF	TGTGCCACCAGCAGAGGCAATAACCCGGGACAGAGCAATCAGCCCCAGCATTTT
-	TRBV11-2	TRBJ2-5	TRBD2	CASSYGGGQETQYF	TGTGCCAGCAGCTACGGGGGGGGCCAAGAGACCCAGTACTTC
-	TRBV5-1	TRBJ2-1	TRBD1	CASSLAVGQGASEQFF	TGCGCCAGCAGCTTGGCCGTGGGACAGGGGGCATCTGAGCAGTTCTTC
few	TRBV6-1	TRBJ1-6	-	CASRQLGDSSPLHF	TGTGCCTCCCGACAGCTGGGCGATAGTTCACCCCTCCACTTT
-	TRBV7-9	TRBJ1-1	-	CSSSLSEAFF	TGTTCCAGCAGCCTTTCTGAAGCTTTCTTT
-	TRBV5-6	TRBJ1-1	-	CAGSLGSGPRNTEAFF	TGTGCCGGCAGCTTAGGGTCAGGGCCCCGGAACACTGAAGCTTTCTTT
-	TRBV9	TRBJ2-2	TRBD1	CASSMRTGRSGELFF	TGTGCCAGCAGCATGAGGACAGGGAGGTCCGGGGAGCTGTTTTTT
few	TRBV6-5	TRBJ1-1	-	CASRPGRVNTEAFF	TGTGCCAGCCGCCCGGGCAGGGTGAACACTGAAGCTTTCTTT
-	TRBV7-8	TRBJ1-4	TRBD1	CASSAQRAGGRGELFF	TGTGCCAGCAGCGCACAAAGAGCAGGGGGAAGAGGGGAACTGTTTTTT
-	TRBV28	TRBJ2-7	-	CATQRPRAYEQYF	TGTGCCACCCAAAGGCCTCGGGCCTACGAGCAGTACTTC
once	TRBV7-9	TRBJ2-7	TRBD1	CASSLGTGGGYEQYF	TGTGCCAGCAGCTTAGGGACAGGGGGAGGTTACGAGCAGTACTTC
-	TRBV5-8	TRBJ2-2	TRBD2	CASSLAGGIGELFF	TGTGCCAGCAGCTTGGCCGGGGGGATCGGGGAGCTGTTTTTT
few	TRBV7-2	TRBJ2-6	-	CASSSVSVGANVLTF	TGTGCCAGCAGCTCCGTTAGCGTTGGGGCCAACGTCCTGACTTTC
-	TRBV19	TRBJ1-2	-	CATLGSEGYTF	TGTGCCACCCTTGGGAGTGAGGGCTACACCTTC
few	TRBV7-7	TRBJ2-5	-	CASSLTGQGRSETQYF	TGTGCTAGCAGCTTAACTGGGCAGGGGAGAAGTGAGACCCAGTACTTC
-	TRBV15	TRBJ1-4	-	CATSREGGTGEKLFF	TGTGCCACCAGCAGAGAGGGGGGGACCGGCGAAAAACTGTTTTTT
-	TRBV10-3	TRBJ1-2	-	CAISERGSNYGYTF	TGTGCCATCAGTGAGAGGGGATCTAACTATGGCTACACCTTC
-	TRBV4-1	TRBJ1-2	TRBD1	CASSQIQGANYGYTF	TGCGCCAGCAGCCAGATACAGGGGGCTAACTATGGCTACACCTTC
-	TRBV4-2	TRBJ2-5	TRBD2	CASSLGDSGYLQETQYF	TGTGCCAGCAGCCTGGGGGATAGCGGGTACCTCCAAGAGACCCAGTACTTC
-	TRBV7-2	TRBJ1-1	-	CASSFSNTEAFF	TGTGCCAGCAGCTTCTCGAACACTGAAGCTTTCTTT
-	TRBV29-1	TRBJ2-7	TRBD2	CSVDAGVAYEQYF	TGCAGCGTTGACGCGGGGGTGGCCTACGAGCAGTACTTC
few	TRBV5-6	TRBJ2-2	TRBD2	CASSPTSGDRGELFF	TGTGCCAGCAGCCCGACTAGCGGGGACCGCGGGGAGCTGTTTTTT
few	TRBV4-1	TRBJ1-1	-	CASSQGIQLGTEAFF	TGCGCCAGCAGCCAAGGAATACAGTTGGGCACTGAAGCTTTCTTT
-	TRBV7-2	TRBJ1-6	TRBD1	CASSQGGGVTHF	TGTGCCAGCAGCCAAGGGGGCGGAGTAACCCACTTT
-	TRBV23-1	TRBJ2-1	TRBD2	CASSPGRGGHEQFF	TGCGCCAGCAGCCCGGGGCGGGGGGGCCATGAGCAGTTCTTC
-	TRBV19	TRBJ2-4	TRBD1	CASQAGTGDIQYF	TGTGCCAGTCAGGCCGGGACAGGAGACATTCAGTACTTC
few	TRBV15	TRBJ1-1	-	CATSSLPGAPNTEAFF	TGTGCCACCAGCAGCCTCCCAGGGGCCCCGAACACTGAAGCTTTCTTT
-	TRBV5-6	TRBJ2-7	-	CASSSAGGPHEQYF	TGTGCCAGCAGCTCGGCCGGGGGGCCCCACGAGCAGTACTTC
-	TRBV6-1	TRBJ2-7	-	CASSERVLYEQYF	TGTGCCAGCAGTGAGCGGGTTCTCTACGAGCAGTACTTC
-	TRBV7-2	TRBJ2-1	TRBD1	CASSRRTGLNSYNEQFF	TGTGCCAGCAGCCGACGGACAGGCCTGAACTCCTACAATGAGCAGTTCTTC
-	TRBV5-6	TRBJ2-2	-	CASSFYFGGELFF	TGTGCCAGCAGCTTCTATTTCGGCGGGGAGCTGTTTTTT
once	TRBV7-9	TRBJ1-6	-	CASSLSPRYRTETSPLHF	TGTGCCAGCAGCTTAAGTCCACGTTACAGGACAGAGACTTCACCCCTCCACTTT
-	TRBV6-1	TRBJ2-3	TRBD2	CASSALWAGGLDTQYF	TGTGCCAGCAGTGCCCTCTGGGCGGGGGGGCTGGATACGCAGTATTTT